A single sample is the source of the 10 T cell receptor beta chains below, sequenced in a study of blood T cell repertoires in COVID-19. Generated by immunoSEQ multiplex PCR, the TCRdb table keeps only in-frame clones and is missing some. The table includes 120,000 to 150,000 clones, roughly 80% detected once. Sequenced input: PBMCs or T cells enriched from blood (not recorded which). The receptors shown here come from a woman under 30 who had been exposed to COVID-19.

The rearrangement joins TRBV7-3 to TRBJ2-2; D is uncertain. Per the germline V gene, CDR1 is SGHTA and CDR2 is FQGTGA. V lost 0 bases and J 6 bases, leaving 8 bases between the germline ends. The CDR3 has 14 residues. DNA for the CDR3: TGTGCCAGCAGCTTAACGCGAACCCCCGGGGAGCTGTTTTTT. Amino acid sequence: CASSLTRTPGELFF.

The CDR3 spells CASSYSAGINQPQHF. CDR3 sequence (DNA): TGTGCCAGCAGTTACTCGGCAGGGATAAATCAGCCCCAGCATTTT. The chain links TRBV6-5 to TRBJ1-5; the D gene is possibly TRBD1 (5 bases). Germline loops: CDR1 MNHEY, CDR2 SVGAGI. The CDR3 contains 15 residues. The ends were cut back, 0 bases at V and 4 bases at J, with 10 bases in the middle.

The rearrangement uses TRBV9 and TRBJ2-7, with D unclear. V was clipped by 3 bases and J by 0 bases, with 7 bases between them. CDR3 length: 13 amino acids. Germline-derived CDR1 and CDR2 are SGDLS and YYNGEE. The CDR3 region is CASSEAYSYEQYF. The DNA for the CDR3 is TGTGCCAGCAGCGAAGCGTACTCCTACGAGCAGTACTTC.

A remark on this clone: At one end, the junction sequence differs from germline, possibly due to a read error. The J gene is TRBJ1-4, the V gene TRBV28; D perhaps matches TRBD1 (6 bases). The CDR3 covers 12 residues. CDR1 MDHEN and CDR2 SYDVKM come from the germline V gene. The CDR3 bases are TGTGCCAGCAGTCCGCCCGCCGGGACAAGCCTTTTT. This encodes CASSPPAGTSLF.

This clone occurred a few times. The rearrangement joins TRBV24-1 to TRBJ2-2; 7 bases match TRBD2. This CDR3 spans 15 amino acids. Germline V CDR1 and CDR2: KGHDR, SFDVKD. Germline trimming cut 0 bases from V and 3 bases from J; bases unmatched to any gene: 0. Here the CDR3 DNA reads TGTGCCACCAGTGATTTGGGACTAGACACCGGGGAGCTGTTTTTT. Translated, it gives CATSDLGLDTGELFF.

The J gene is TRBJ2-3, the V gene TRBV19; 8 positions agree with TRBD2. V lost 4 bases to trimming and J lost 0 bases; unmatched junction nucleotides: 9. Looked up from germline, CDR1 is LNHDA and CDR2 is SQIVND (reference sequence). This CDR3 is 17 amino acids long. The CDR3 DNA sequence: TGTGCCAGTAGTAGAACCGGGACTAGACCTAGCACAGATACGCAGTATTTT. As protein: CASSRTGTRPSTDTQYF.

This clone has a single count. The chain has TRBV18 and TRBJ2-5; 8 bases line up with TRBD1. The CDR3 totals 15 residues. The germline V gene encodes CDR1 KGHSH and CDR2 LQKENI. J lost 4 bases, V lost 3 bases, and 7 bases had no gene match. Written as DNA, the CDR3 is TGTGCCAGCTCACCCGGACAGGGAGGACGAGAGACCCAGTACTTC. Its translation: CASSPGQGGRETQYF.

DNA of the CDR3: TGTGCCAGCAGCCGGGCGGGACAGCAGGCCGTCACTGAAGCTTTCTTT. Translation: CASSRAGQQAVTEAFF. The chain combines TRBV3-1 (or the pseudogene TRBV3-2) with TRBJ1-1; 7 positions agree with TRBD1. V shed 4 bases and J 4 bases; nucleotides not matched to a gene: 12. CDR3 length: 16 residues. Germline V gene lookup returns CDR1 LGHDT and CDR2 YNNKEL (reference sequence).

V is TRBV27 and J is TRBJ1-6; D is ambiguous. Trimming shortened V by 6 bases and J by 10 bases, and 10 bases separated the two germline ends. The CDR3 runs to 12 residues. Germline V gives CDR1 MNHEY, CDR2 SMNVEV (reference sequence). DNA of the CDR3: TGTGCCAGCAGCCCTCCTGGCTCACCCCTCCACTTT. As protein: CASSPPGSPLHF.

The chain carries TRBV7-8 and TRBJ2-3; TRBD1 might be the D (6 bases). V was cut by 2 bases and J by 0 bases, with 12 bases left in between. The germline V gene encodes CDR1 SGHVS and CDR2 FQNEAQ. The CDR3 has 16 amino acids. The CDR3 bases are TGTGCCAGCAGCTTACTCGTGGGGGCGAGCACAGATACGCAGTATTTT. Translated: CASSLLVGASTDTQYF.